This entry concerns a single TCR beta chain. This CDR3 is built from 14 residues. With 0 bases removed from V and 8 bases from J, the gap between germline ends came to 14 bases. Germline V CDR1 and CDR2: SGHRS, YFSETQ. The sample originates from a study of blood T cells in healthy people across ages. Whenever a sample was processed, at least 7 million PBMCs were isolated. Primed by a sample-barcoded 5' primer and a J-beta primer mix, a second PCR proceeded for 7 to 11 cycles. Each sample yielded at least 2.5 million CDR3-containing paired-end reads. TCRdb analysed the 5' RACE reads with MiXCR anew, one entry per CDR3 protein. Here the sample spans approximately 670,000 distinct CDR3 sequences, approximately 40% being singletons.

The chain couples TRBV5-1 to TRBJ1-2, with D hard to call. This TCR derives from an elderly man in good health. The sequencing input was blood. The DNA of the CDR3 is TGCGCCAGCAGCTTGGGACACCTCCAGGACGGCTACACCTTC. Translation: CASSLGHLQDGYTF.